Following are 10 T cell receptor beta chains from one sample sequenced in a study of blood T cell repertoires in COVID-19. Assay: immunoSEQ multiplex PCR; the TCRdb copy retains only in-frame clones and omits some. Among some 340,000 clones listed, 85% to 95% were seen once. Sequencing was performed on PBMCs or T cells enriched from blood (not recorded which). These receptors were obtained from a woman in her 30s who had been exposed to COVID-19.

The chain recombines TRBV10-1 with TRBJ2-7; the D gene is possibly TRBD1 (6 bases). The CDR3 has 16 residues. V lost 0 bases and J lost 1, with 13 bases in between. In germline, CDR1 is WNHNN, CDR2 SYGVQD (reference sequence). The CDR3, as DNA: TGCGCCAGCAGTGAGTCATTTGGACAGCCATCCTACGAGCAGTACTTC. This translates into CASSESFGQPSYEQYF.

The chain carries TRBV19 and TRBJ2-7; the D is unclear. The germline V gene has CDR1 LNHDA and CDR2 SQIVND (reference sequence). V lost 2 bases to trimming and J lost 1 base, with 12 bases between them. The CDR3 has 15 amino acids. The CDR3 reads CASSINFSPSYEQYF. CDR3 coding DNA: TGTGCCAGTAGTATAAACTTCTCCCCATCCTACGAGCAGTACTTC.

CDR3 bases: TGCAGCGTAAGGACGGGGGTCAGAGGAGGCTACACCTTC. This translates into CSVRTGVRGGYTF. The chain combines TRBV29-1 with TRBJ1-2; tentative D call: TRBD1 (5 bases). From germline, CDR1 is SQVTM and CDR2 ANQGSEA. V was clipped by 6 bases and J by 8 bases, with 19 bases between them. There are 13 residues in the CDR3.

J is TRBJ1-3 and V is TRBV3-1 (or the pseudogene TRBV3-2), with TRBD1 matching over 7 bases. In germline, CDR1 is LGHDT, CDR2 YNNKEL (reference sequence). This CDR3 is built from 14 residues. The junction had 7 bases not matched to a gene; V was cut back by 7 bases and J by 4 bases. CDR3 protein: CASTLTGKGNTIYF. The CDR3 nucleotides are TGTGCCAGCACCCTGACAGGGAAGGGAAACACCATATATTTT.

The chain employs TRBV7-2 and TRBJ2-1, with a weak D call TRBD1 (6 bases). The germline CDR1 and CDR2 sequences are SGHTA and FQGNSA. The V end was cut by 1 base, the J end by 8 bases, with 9 bases between. The length of the CDR3 is 13 residues. The CDR3 spells CASSLESGDEQFF. The CDR3 DNA sequence: TGTGCCAGCAGCTTAGAATCAGGGGATGAGCAGTTCTTC.

The chain carries TRBV15 and TRBJ1-2; a weak D match, TRBD1 (5 bases). Trimming stripped 1 base from V and 7 bases from J, with 16 bases between. CDR3 size: 15 residues. Per germline, CDR1 LNHNV and CDR2 YYDKDF (reference sequence). In DNA form, the CDR3 reads TGTGCCACCAGCAGAGCGGGGGAAGTATACTCTGGCTACACCTTC. Translating gives CATSRAGEVYSGYTF.

V usage is TRBV27 and J usage is TRBJ1-2, with D possibly matching TRBD1 (5 bases). The germline V and J ends were trimmed by 1 base and 0 bases, with 12 bases remaining between them. CDR1 is MNHEY, CDR2 SMNVEV, per germline (reference sequence). This CDR3 contains 16 residues. CDR3 bases: TGTGCCAGCAGTTTATACGACAGCCTCGCTAACTATGGCTACACCTTC. Translated: CASSLYDSLANYGYTF.

DNA for the CDR3: TGTGCCAGCTCACCACAGAGAGTCGGACTCTCTGGAAACACCATATATTTT. It encodes CASSPQRVGLSGNTIYF. The chain uses TRBV18 and TRBJ1-3; no firm D call. Trimming took 1 base from V and 0 from J, leaving 13 bases between them. CDR3 length: 17 residues. The germline V gene has CDR1 KGHSH and CDR2 LQKENI.

J is TRBJ2-1 and V is TRBV2; 14 nucleotides align to TRBD2. V dropped 6 bases and J dropped 12; count of bases not matched to a gene: 7. The CDR3 contains 14 residues. Per the germline V gene, CDR1 is SNHLY and CDR2 is FYNNEI. The CDR3 region is CASSSVGLAGGQFF. The DNA for the CDR3 is TGTGCCAGCAGCTCCGTTGGACTAGCGGGGGGGCAGTTCTTC.

The V gene is TRBV29-1, the J gene TRBJ1-1; 8 bases fit TRBD1. The CDR3 extends over 13 amino acids. The J segment lost 5 bases and the V segment lost 4 bases, leaving 6 bases of the junction unmatched. CDR1 is SQVTM, CDR2 ANQGSEA, per germline. In nucleotides, the CDR3 is TGCAGCGTTGTATCAGGGGGCGCAACTGAAGCTTTCTTT. This codes for CSVVSGGATEAFF.